This T cell receptor (beta chain) is drawn from a study of CD8+ T cells in alopecia areata. Study overall: Patients in the study were on tofacitinib for 6 to 18 months, then off it for 6 months. General study findings and limits: Scalp lesions, especially in alopecia totalis/universalis, had higher clonality than normal scalp.

Treatment of the sample: oral pan-JAK inhibitor, 5-10 mg twice daily. It was from alopecia areata patients that lesional scalp punch biopsies and peripheral blood were collected. This clone showed up just a few times. Its antigen is currently unknown. In germline, CDR1 is MNHEY, CDR2 SMNVEV (reference sequence). Trimming cost V 4 bases and J 1 base; bases outside gene matches: 3. This CDR3 is built from 14 residues. RNA was extracted and reverse transcribed into cDNA as the sequencing template. The table came from immunoSEQ multiplex PCR; TCRdb's copy has only in-frame clones and leaves some out. The sample carries some 170,000 clones, 53% recorded once.

The TCR originated in a human donor with alopecia areata. This chain links TRBV27 with TRBJ2-7, with 8 nucleotides matching TRBD1. The sample here was CD8+ T cells sorted from blood, taken at week 24, from a patient treated with tofacitinib. CDR3 nucleotide sequence: TGTGCCAGCAGTTCGACAGGGGCGTCCTACGAGCAGTACTTC. Its translation: CASSSTGASYEQYF.